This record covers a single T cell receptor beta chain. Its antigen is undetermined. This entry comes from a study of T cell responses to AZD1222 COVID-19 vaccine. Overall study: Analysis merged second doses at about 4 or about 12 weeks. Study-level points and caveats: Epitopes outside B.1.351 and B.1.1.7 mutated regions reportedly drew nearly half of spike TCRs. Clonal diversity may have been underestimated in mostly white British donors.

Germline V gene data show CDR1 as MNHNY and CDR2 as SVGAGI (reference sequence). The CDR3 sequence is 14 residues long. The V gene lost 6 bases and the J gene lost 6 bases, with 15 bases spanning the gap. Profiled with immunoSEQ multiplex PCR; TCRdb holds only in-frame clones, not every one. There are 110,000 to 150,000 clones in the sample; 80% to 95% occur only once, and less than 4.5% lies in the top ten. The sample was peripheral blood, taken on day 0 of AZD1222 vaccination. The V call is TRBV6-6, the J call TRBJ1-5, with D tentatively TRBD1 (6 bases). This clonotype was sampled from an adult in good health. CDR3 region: CASSLQGGGQPQHF. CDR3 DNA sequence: TGTGCCAGCAGCTTACAGGGTGGCGGTCAGCCCCAGCATTTT.